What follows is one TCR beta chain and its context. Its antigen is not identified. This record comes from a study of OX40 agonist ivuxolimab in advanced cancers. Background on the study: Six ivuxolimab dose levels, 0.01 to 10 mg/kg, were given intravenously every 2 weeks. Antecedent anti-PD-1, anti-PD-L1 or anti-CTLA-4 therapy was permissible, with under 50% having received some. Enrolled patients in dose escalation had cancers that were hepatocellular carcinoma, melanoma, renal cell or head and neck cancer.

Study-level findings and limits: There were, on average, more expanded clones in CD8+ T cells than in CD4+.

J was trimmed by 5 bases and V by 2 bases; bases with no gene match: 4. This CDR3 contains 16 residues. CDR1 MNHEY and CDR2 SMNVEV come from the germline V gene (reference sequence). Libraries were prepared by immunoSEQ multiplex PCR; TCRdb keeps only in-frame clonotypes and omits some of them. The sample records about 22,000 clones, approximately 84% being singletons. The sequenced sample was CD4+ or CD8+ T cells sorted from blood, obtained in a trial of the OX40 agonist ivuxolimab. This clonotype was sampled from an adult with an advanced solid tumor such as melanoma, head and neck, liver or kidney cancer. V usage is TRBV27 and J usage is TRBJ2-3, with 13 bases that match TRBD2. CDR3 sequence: CASSLILAGGLDTQYF. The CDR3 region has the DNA TGTGCCAGCAGTTTAATACTAGCGGGGGGGTTAGATACGCAGTATTTT.